Below are 32 T cell receptor beta chains sequenced from a single sample in a study of response to subunit inactivated influenza vaccine. TCRdb re-called the RT-PCR reads through MiXCR, storing one row per CDR3 protein. The table has roughly 500,000 distinct CDR3 sequences, approximately 20% seen once. This sample also belongs to another study, concerning T cells expressing NK-cell markers. That work states: As the method of synthesis, 5'RACE template switching with UMIs yielded TCR beta cDNA.

Material: CD4+ T cells sorted from PBMCs, obtained 11 to 12 days after vaccination. The receptors originated from a man between 45 and 60 years old who received an inactivated influenza vaccine.

The rearrangement links TRBV7-9 to TRBJ1-1; weak D call: TRBD1 (5 bases). The ends were cut back, 5 bases at V and 0 bases at J, with 19 bases in the middle. The CDR3 runs to 17 residues. The germline V gene encodes CDR1 SEHNR and CDR2 FQNEAQ (reference sequence). CDR3 nucleotide sequence: TGTGCCAGCAGCCTCTGGTACGGGGGTATTATGAACACTGAAGCTTTCTTT. Encoded protein: CASSLWYGGIMNTEAFF.

This clonotype has just a few counts. The genes are TRBV10-3 and TRBJ2-7, with D possibly matching TRBD1 (5 bases). CDR1 ENHRY and CDR2 SYGVKD come from the germline V gene. The germline V and J ends were trimmed by 5 bases and 5 bases, with 7 bases remaining between them. The CDR3 runs 11 residues. In DNA form, the CDR3 reads TGTGCCATCAGTCTAGGGGACGAGCAGTACTTC. Encoded protein: CAISLGDEQYF.

This CDR3 is CASTPQGLGTGELFF. CDR3 nucleotide sequence: TGCGCCAGCACACCACAGGGGCTCGGAACCGGGGAGCTGTTTTTT. The genes are TRBV5-1 and TRBJ2-2; TRBD1 matches 7 bases. The CDR3 runs to 15 residues. The germline V gene has CDR1 SGHRS and CDR2 YFSETQ. The V and J ends lost 6 bases and 5 bases, in that order; junction bases with no gene match: 10.

The chain has TRBV10-3 and TRBJ2-5; the match to TRBD2 covers 7 bases. The length of the CDR3 is 13 residues. Per germline, CDR1 ENHRY and CDR2 SYGVKD. Losses at the gene ends were 4 bases for V and 4 bases for J; bases not matched to a gene: 3. This CDR3 reads CAISVGEGETQYF. In DNA, the CDR3 is TGTGCCATCAGTGTGGGGGAGGGAGAGACCCAGTACTTC.

By share, this clonotype ranks as large. Sequence at one end of the junction differs from germline and may be a read error. V is TRBV9 and J is TRBJ2-2; TRBD1 matches 7 bases. CDR1 and CDR2 (germline): SGDLS, YYNGEE. CDR3 length: 15 residues. The CDR3 loop reads CASSVGTVNTGELFF. The CDR3, as DNA: TGCGCCAGCAGCGTCGGGACAGTTAACACCGGGGAGCTGTTTTTT.

This clonotype has ten or more counts. The chain joins TRBV12-3 or TRBV12-4 to TRBJ1-1, with no clear D. V was clipped by 6 bases and J by 10 bases, with 21 bases between them. The CDR3 sequence is 14 residues long. CDR3 sequence reads: CASRPRSAQSRAFF. The CDR3 DNA sequence: TGTGCCAGCAGACCGAGGTCCGCGCAGTCAAGAGCTTTCTTT.

J is TRBJ1-1 and V is TRBV5-1, with TRBD1 matching over 8 bases. The CDR3 sequence is 15 residues long. Germline trimming cut 0 bases from V and 4 bases from J; bases unmatched to any gene: 5. The germline V gene encodes CDR1 SGHRS and CDR2 YFSETQ. As DNA, the CDR3 is TGCGCCAGCAGCTTGGCTGGACAGGGATTCACTGAAGCTTTCTTT. Amino acid sequence: CASSLAGQGFTEAFF. The whole variable domain, filled in from reference TRBV5-1 and TRBJ1-1, reads KAGVTQTPRYLIKTRGQQVTLSCSPISGHRSVSWYQQTPGQGLQFLFEYFSETQRNKGNFPGRFSGRQFSNSRSEMNVSTLELGDSALYLCASSLAGQGFTEAFFGQGTRLTVV.

V gene TRBV12-3 or TRBV12-4 combines with J gene TRBJ2-3; TRBD1 might be the D (6 bases). The CDR3 is 15 amino acids. The V end lost 5 bases, the J end lost 4 bases, and 16 bases lay between the germline ends. In nucleotides, the CDR3 is TGTGCCAGCAGTGCTGACAGGTTCCGGTCAGATACGCAGTATTTT. Amino acid sequence: CASSADRFRSDTQYF.

The genes are TRBV7-6 and TRBJ2-3, with D possibly being TRBD2 (6 bases). This CDR3 comprises 15 residues. The germline V gene encodes CDR1 SGHVS and CDR2 FNYEAQ. V lost 2 bases and J 7 bases, leaving 16 bases between the germline ends. The CDR3 nucleotides read TGTGCCAGCAGCTTATTTCGGGAGCGAGGATATACGCAGTATTTT. This codes for CASSLFRERGYTQYF.

The V gene is TRBV6-4, the J gene TRBJ1-1; a weak D match, TRBD1 (5 bases). The germline gives CDR1 MRHNA, CDR2 SNTAGT. The CDR3 is made up of 15 amino acids. Trimming took 2 bases from V and 3 from J, leaving 13 bases between them. CDR3 sequence (DNA): TGTGCCAGCAGTGACGACGCCGGGGCGTACACTGAAGCTTTCTTT. Translated: CASSDDAGAYTEAFF.

This clonotype was observed many times. V and J are TRBV2 and TRBJ2-3; 7 bases map to TRBD1. The CDR3 sequence is 14 residues long. Germline CDR1 is SNHLY and CDR2 is FYNNEI. Trimming removed 6 bases from V and 6 bases from J; junction bases left unmatched: 9. This CDR3 is CASRRDSSPDTQYF. The CDR3 nucleotides are TGTGCCAGCAGGAGGGACAGCTCACCGGATACGCAGTATTTT.

The chain uses TRBV7-3 and TRBJ2-1, with TRBD1 as a possible D gene (6 bases). Trimming took off 2 bases at V and 10 bases at J, with 12 bases between the two ends. CDR1 is SGHTA, CDR2 FQGTGA, per germline. The length of the CDR3 is 13 residues. This CDR3 is CASSLGPGTEQFF. The DNA for the CDR3 is TGTGCCAGCAGCTTAGGTCCCGGGACAGAGCAGTTCTTC.

The chain is built from TRBV20-1 and TRBJ1-1; unclear D gene. The ends were cut back, 6 bases at V and 3 bases at J, with 14 bases in the middle. Germline V lookup: CDR1 DFQATT, CDR2 SNEGSKA (reference sequence). The CDR3 is made up of 13 amino acids. CDR3 in DNA: TGCAGTGCCCAACGGGAGCCCGACACTGAAGCTTTCTTT. Protein: CSAQREPDTEAFF.

This clonotype was counted between two and nine times. An end of the junction does not agree with germline; a read error may underlie this. This chain joins TRBV15 and TRBJ2-2; D unclear. CDR3 length equals 15 residues. Germline V gives CDR1 LNHNV, CDR2 YYDKDF (reference sequence). This chain's CDR3 is CATSRDRTKTGELFF. DNA for the CDR3: TGTGCCACCAGCAGAGACAGGACGAAGACCGGGGAGCTGTTTTTT.

This clonotype has just a few counts. CDR3 in amino acids: CSVVVLAGGSTQYF. Here the CDR3 DNA reads TGCAGCGTTGTGGTACTAGCAGGGGGAAGTACGCAGTATTTT. This chain connects TRBV29-1 to TRBJ2-3, with D possibly matching TRBD1 (7 bases). V lost 4 bases and J 8 bases, leaving 19 bases between the germline ends. The germline CDR1 and CDR2 sequences are SQVTM and ANQGSEA. The CDR3 has 14 residues.

There are a few counts of this clonotype. J is TRBJ1-6 and V is TRBV9, with no clear D. The CDR3 length is 13 residues. CDR1 is SGDLS, CDR2 YYNGEE, per germline. V was clipped by 0 bases and J by 6 bases, with 4 bases between them. CDR3 residues: CASSVAGNSPLHF. CDR3 nucleotide sequence: TGTGCCAGCAGCGTAGCTGGTAATTCACCCCTCCACTTT. Complete variable domain (other parts from reference TRBV9 and TRBJ1-6): DSGVTQTPKHLITATGQRVTLRCSPRSGDLSVYWYQQSLDQGLQFLIQYYNGEERAKGNILERFSAQQFPDLHSELNLSSLELGDSALYFCASSVAGNSPLHFGNGTRLTVT.

This clonotype was observed a handful of times. The V and J genes are TRBV4-3 and TRBJ2-3; 14 nucleotides line up with TRBD2. The CDR3 is 17 residues long. Germline assignment: CDR1 LGHNA and CDR2 YSLEER. J gave up 5 bases and V 4 bases, and 8 bases lay outside the gene matches. As DNA, the CDR3 is TGCGCCAGCAGCCCAGGGACTAGCGGGAGCGAAAGAGATACGCAGTATTTT. Amino acids: CASSPGTSGSERDTQYF.

This clonotype was seen a handful of times. The chain links TRBV20-1 to TRBJ2-1; the D call may be TRBD1 or TRBD2 (5 bases each). V dropped 6 bases and J dropped 0 bases, with 15 bases sitting between them. This CDR3 contains 15 residues. Germline CDR1 DFQATT, CDR2 SNEGSKA (reference sequence). This CDR3 reads CSARDPPSSYNEQFF. As DNA, the CDR3 is TGCAGTGCCAGGGACCCCCCAAGCTCCTACAATGAGCAGTTCTTC.

This clonotype was seen only a few times. The chain employs TRBV7-2 and TRBJ2-5; 8 bases line up with TRBD2. The CDR3 is 15 residues long. Germline V gene sequence: CDR1 SGHTA, CDR2 FQGNSA. Germline trimming cut 5 bases from V and 2 bases from J; bases unmatched to any gene: 7. CDR3: CASSPTSGTQETQYF. The CDR3 DNA follows: TGTGCCAGCAGCCCCACTAGCGGTACTCAAGAGACCCAGTACTTC. The variable domain in full, completed from reference TRBV7-2 and TRBJ2-5, reads GAGVSQSPSNKVTEKGKDVELRCDPISGHTALYWYRQSLGQGLEFLIYFQGNSAPDKSGLPSDRFSAERTGGSVSTLTIQRTQQEDSAVYLCASSPTSGTQETQYFGPGTRLLVL.

The V gene is TRBV19, the J gene TRBJ2-1; D call uncertain. The CDR3 is 13 residues long. CDR1 and CDR2 from the germline V gene are LNHDA and SQIVND (reference sequence). V was trimmed by 10 bases and J by 0 bases, leaving 10 bases between them. CDR3 sequence reads: CATTLSSYNEQFF. CDR3 DNA sequence: TGTGCCACAACCCTGAGCTCCTACAATGAGCAGTTCTTC.

The gene calls are TRBV4-2 and TRBJ2-7; D uncertain. The CDR3 runs to 17 residues. The V gene's germline CDR1 is LGHNA and CDR2 YNFKEQ. V was cut by 1 base and J by 3 bases, with 19 bases left in between. The DNA for the CDR3 is TGTGCCAGCAGCCAAGTTGGGGTAGGGTCGTCACTCTACGAGCAGTACTTC. This sequence encodes CASSQVGVGSSLYEQYF.

The chain employs TRBV7-9 and TRBJ2-7; TRBD2 matches 11 bases. Germline CDR1 is SEHNR and CDR2 is FQNEAQ (reference sequence). J was trimmed by 1 base and V by 3 bases; bases with no gene match: 8. The CDR3 has 17 residues. CDR3 DNA sequence: TGTGCCAGCAGCTTTACTAGCGGGAGTATCGAATCCTACGAGCAGTACTTC. It specifies CASSFTSGSIESYEQYF.

This chain connects TRBV7-9 to TRBJ2-3; 9 nucleotides match TRBD1. The germline CDR1 and CDR2 sequences are SEHNR and FQNEAQ (reference sequence). J lost 3 bases, V lost 3 bases, and 4 bases had no gene match. There are 15 residues in the CDR3. This chain's CDR3 is CASSFATGGTDTQYF. CDR3 bases: TGTGCCAGCAGCTTCGCGACAGGGGGAACAGATACGCAGTATTTT.

This clonotype has just a few counts. Here the CDR3 reads CASSPPFRGGAWGEQFF. The CDR3 DNA follows: TGCGCCAGCAGCCCCCCTTTTCGCGGGGGGGCCTGGGGTGAGCAGTTCTTC. This chain connects TRBV5-1 to TRBJ2-1, with TRBD2 matching over 9 bases. The CDR3 totals 17 residues. V lost 4 bases to trimming and J lost 9 bases; unmatched junction nucleotides: 17. Germline lookup yields CDR1 SGHRS and CDR2 YFSETQ.

Many counts were recorded for this clonotype. The chain is built from TRBV5-5 and TRBJ2-3; 8 bases line up with TRBD2. Germline lookup yields CDR1 SGHKS and CDR2 YYEKEE (reference sequence). The CDR3 is made up of 15 amino acids. The junction had 12 bases not matched to a gene; V was cut back by 4 bases and J by 8 bases. This CDR3 reads CASSPGTSFVATQYF. In DNA form, the CDR3 reads TGTGCCAGCAGCCCCGGGACTAGTTTTGTGGCTACGCAGTATTTT.

This clonotype has a handful of counts. This rearrangement joins TRBV20-1 to TRBJ1-6; D is unresolved. V gave up 2 bases and J gave up 6 bases, with 11 bases separating them. CDR3 size: 14 residues. The germline gives CDR1 DFQATT, CDR2 SNEGSKA (reference sequence). CDR3 sequence reads: CSARRQAGNSPLHF. The CDR3 DNA is TGCAGTGCTAGACGGCAGGCGGGTAATTCACCCCTCCACTTT.

V gene TRBV6-2 or TRBV6-3 combines with J gene TRBJ2-3; D is undetermined. CDR3 length: 11 amino acids. CDR1 and CDR2 from the germline V gene are MNHEY and SVGEGT. Between the trimmed V and J ends, which lost 6 bases and 7 bases, there was a span of 8 bases. The CDR3 is CASRESNTQYF. In nucleotides, the CDR3 is TGTGCCAGCAGGGAGTCCAATACGCAGTATTTT.

This clonotype was seen ten or more times. The chain couples TRBV12-3 or TRBV12-4 to TRBJ1-1, with TRBD1 matching 7 bases. V was clipped by 6 bases and J by 11 bases; unmatched bases: 12. This CDR3 has 13 residues. CDR3 bases: TGTGCCAGCAGAAACCGACAGGGAATGGGGGCTTTCTTT. It codes for CASRNRQGMGAFF.

The V call is TRBV6-5, the J call TRBJ2-2, with D tentatively TRBD2 (5 bases). Germline V CDR1 and CDR2: MNHEY, SVGAGI. CDR3 length: 14 residues. V lost 2 bases, J lost 6 bases, and 10 bases lay in between. CDR3: CASSYARGPGELFF. CDR3 DNA: TGTGCCAGCAGTTACGCCCGAGGGCCCGGGGAGCTGTTTTTT.

This clonotype appeared a few times. This chain uses TRBV20-1 with TRBJ2-1, with D unclear. The germline V and J ends were trimmed by 1 base and 0 bases, with 10 bases remaining between them. The CDR3 has 15 residues. Germline V gene data show CDR1 as DFQATT and CDR2 as SNEGSKA (reference sequence). The CDR3 coding sequence is TGCAGTGCTAGAGCGGGCCGCATCTCCTACAATGAGCAGTTCTTC. Residues: CSARAGRISYNEQFF.

This clonotype was counted only a few times. The gene calls are TRBV27 and TRBJ2-2, with D maybe TRBD2 (6 bases). The CDR3 extends over 16 amino acids. Germline-derived CDR1 and CDR2 are MNHEY and SMNVEV (reference sequence). Trimming shortened V by 6 bases and J by 5 bases, and 19 bases separated the two germline ends. CDR3 in amino acids: CASSSTGGDPTGELFF. The CDR3 DNA sequence: TGTGCCAGCAGCTCGACCGGAGGGGATCCTACCGGGGAGCTGTTTTTT.

This clonotype was detected a few times. The chain recombines TRBV7-2 with TRBJ2-1; 10 bases agree with TRBD2. The length of the CDR3 is 16 residues. In germline, CDR1 is SGHTA, CDR2 FQGNSA. Unmatched junction bases numbered 6, after V lost 2 bases and J lost 5 bases. CDR3 DNA: TGTGCCAGCAGCTTAATTTTTACTAGCGGGAACAATGAGCAGTTCTTC. This codes for CASSLIFTSGNNEQFF. Together with reference TRBV7-2 and TRBJ2-1, the CDR3 gives the full variable domain: GAGVSQSPSNKVTEKGKDVELRCDPISGHTALYWYRQSLGQGLEFLIYFQGNSAPDKSGLPSDRFSAERTGGSVSTLTIQRTQQEDSAVYLCASSLIFTSGNNEQFFGPGTRLTVL.